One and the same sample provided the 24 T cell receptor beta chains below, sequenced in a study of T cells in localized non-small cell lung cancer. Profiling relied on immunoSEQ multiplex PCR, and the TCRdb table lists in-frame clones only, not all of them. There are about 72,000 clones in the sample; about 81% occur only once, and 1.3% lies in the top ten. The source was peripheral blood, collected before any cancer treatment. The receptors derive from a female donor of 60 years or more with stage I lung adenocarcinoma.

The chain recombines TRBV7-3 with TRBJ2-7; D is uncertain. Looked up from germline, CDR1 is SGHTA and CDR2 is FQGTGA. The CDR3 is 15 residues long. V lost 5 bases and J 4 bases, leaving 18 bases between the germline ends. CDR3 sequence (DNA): TGTGCCAGCAGCCCACTGGCAACCCCGGCGTACGAGCAGTACTTC. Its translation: CASSPLATPAYEQYF.

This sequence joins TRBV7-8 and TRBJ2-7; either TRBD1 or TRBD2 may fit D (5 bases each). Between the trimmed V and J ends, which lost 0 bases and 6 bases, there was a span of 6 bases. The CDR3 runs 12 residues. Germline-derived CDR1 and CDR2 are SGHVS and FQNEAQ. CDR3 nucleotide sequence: TGTGCCAGCAGCTTAGCTGGGACCGAGCAGTACTTC. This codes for CASSLAGTEQYF.

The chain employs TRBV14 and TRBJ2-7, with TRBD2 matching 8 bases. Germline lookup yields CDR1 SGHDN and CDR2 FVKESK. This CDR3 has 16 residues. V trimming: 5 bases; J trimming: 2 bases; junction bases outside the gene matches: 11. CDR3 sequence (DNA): TGTGCCAGCAGCTCTTCCTGGCTAGCGGGTCCCTACGAGCAGTACTTC. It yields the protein CASSSSWLAGPYEQYF.

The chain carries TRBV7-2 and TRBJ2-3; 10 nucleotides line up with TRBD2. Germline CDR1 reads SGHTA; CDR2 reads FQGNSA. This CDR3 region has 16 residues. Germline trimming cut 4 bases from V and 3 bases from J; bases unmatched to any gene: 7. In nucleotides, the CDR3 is TGTGCCAGCAGCTACGGACTAGCGGAGGGGACAGATACGCAGTATTTT. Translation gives CASSYGLAEGTDTQYF.

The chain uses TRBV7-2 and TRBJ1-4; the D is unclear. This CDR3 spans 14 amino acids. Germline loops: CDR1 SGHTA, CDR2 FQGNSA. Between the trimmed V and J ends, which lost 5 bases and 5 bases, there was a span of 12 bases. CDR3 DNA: TGTGCCAGCAGCCCCCGGGCCCTAAATGAAAAACTGTTTTTT. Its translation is CASSPRALNEKLFF.

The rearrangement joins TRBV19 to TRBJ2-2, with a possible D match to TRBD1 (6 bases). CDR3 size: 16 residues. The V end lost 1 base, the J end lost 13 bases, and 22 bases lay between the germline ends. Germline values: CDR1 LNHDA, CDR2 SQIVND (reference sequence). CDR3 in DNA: TGTGCCAGTAGTATAGGACAACAGGGTTCGAGTGAGAGGCTGTTTTTT. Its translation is CASSIGQQGSSERLFF.

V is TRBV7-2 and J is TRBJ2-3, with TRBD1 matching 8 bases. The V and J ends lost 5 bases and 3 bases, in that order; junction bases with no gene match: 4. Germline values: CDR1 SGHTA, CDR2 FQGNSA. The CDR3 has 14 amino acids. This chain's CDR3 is CASSPGTGTDTQYF. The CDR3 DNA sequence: TGTGCCAGCAGCCCCGGGACAGGAACAGATACGCAGTATTTT.

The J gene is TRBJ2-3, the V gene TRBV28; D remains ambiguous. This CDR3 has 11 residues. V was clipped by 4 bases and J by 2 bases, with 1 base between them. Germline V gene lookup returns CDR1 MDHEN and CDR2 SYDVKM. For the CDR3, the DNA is TGTGCCAGCAGTTACACAGATACGCAGTATTTT. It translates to CASSYTDTQYF. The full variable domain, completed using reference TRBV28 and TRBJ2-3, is DVKVTQSSRYLVKRTGEKVFLECVQDMDHENMFWYRQDPGLGLRLIYFSYDVKMKEKGDIPEGYSVSREKKERFSLILESASTNQTSMYLCASSYTDTQYFGPGTRLTVL.

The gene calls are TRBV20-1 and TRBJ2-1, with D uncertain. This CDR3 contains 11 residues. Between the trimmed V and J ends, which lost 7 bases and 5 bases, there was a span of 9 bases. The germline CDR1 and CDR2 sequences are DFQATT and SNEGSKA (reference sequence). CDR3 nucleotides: TGCAGTGGAGACGTCAACAATGAGCAGTTCTTC. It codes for CSGDVNNEQFF.

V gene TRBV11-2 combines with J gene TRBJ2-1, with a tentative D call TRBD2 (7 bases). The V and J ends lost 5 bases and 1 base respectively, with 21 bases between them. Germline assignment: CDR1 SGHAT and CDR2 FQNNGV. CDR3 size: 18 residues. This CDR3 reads CASSPPRGGARSYNEQFF. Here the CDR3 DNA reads TGTGCCAGCAGCCCTCCGAGGGGGGGGGCCAGGTCCTACAATGAGCAGTTCTTC.

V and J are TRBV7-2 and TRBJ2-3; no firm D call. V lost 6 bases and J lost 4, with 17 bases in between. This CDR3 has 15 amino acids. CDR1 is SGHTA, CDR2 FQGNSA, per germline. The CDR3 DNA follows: TGTGCCAGCAGTCTCGTAGTGGCCGGAGCAGATACGCAGTATTTT. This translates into CASSLVVAGADTQYF.

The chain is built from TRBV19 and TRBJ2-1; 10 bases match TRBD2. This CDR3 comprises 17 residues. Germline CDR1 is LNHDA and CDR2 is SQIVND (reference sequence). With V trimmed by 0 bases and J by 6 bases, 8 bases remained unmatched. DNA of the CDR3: TGTGCCAGTAGTATAGATGAAAGGCTAGCGGGAGCCAATGAGCAGTTCTTC. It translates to CASSIDERLAGANEQFF.

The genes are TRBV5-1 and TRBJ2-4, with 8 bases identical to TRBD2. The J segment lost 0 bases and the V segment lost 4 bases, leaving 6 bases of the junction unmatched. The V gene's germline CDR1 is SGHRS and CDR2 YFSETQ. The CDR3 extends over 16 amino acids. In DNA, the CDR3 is TGCGCCAGCAGCCCGGGACTAGACTTAGCCAAAAACATTCAGTACTTC. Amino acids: CASSPGLDLAKNIQYF.

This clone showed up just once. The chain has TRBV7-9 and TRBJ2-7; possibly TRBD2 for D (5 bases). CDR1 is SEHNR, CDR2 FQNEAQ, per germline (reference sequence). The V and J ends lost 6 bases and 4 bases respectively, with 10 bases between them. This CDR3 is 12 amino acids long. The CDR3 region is CASSSRGYEQYF. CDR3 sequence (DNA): TGTGCCAGCAGTTCCCGGGGTTACGAGCAGTACTTC.

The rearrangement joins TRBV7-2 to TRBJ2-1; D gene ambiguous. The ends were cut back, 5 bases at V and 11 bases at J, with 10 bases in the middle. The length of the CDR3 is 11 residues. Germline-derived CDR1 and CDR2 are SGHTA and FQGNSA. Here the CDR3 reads CASSHRQKQFF. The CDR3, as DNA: TGTGCCAGCAGCCACCGACAAAAGCAGTTCTTC.

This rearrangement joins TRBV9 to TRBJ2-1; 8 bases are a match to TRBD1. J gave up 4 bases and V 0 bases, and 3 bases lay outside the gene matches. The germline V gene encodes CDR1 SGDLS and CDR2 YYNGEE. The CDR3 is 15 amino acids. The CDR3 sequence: CASSVEGQDYNEQFF. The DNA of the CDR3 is TGTGCCAGCAGCGTAGAGGGACAGGATTACAATGAGCAGTTCTTC.

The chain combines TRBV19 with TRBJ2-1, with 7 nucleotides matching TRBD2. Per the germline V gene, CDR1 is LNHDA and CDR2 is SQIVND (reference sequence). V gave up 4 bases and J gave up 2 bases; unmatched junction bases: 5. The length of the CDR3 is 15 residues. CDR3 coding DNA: TGTGCCAGTAGTAAAAGCGGGGCAACCTACAATGAGCAGTTCTTC. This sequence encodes CASSKSGATYNEQFF.

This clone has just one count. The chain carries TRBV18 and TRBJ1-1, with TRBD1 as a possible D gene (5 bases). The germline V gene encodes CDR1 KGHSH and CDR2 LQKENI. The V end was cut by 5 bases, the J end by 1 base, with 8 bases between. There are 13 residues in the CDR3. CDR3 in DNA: TGTGCCAGCTCATCTACAGGGAACACTGAAGCTTTCTTT. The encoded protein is CASSSTGNTEAFF.

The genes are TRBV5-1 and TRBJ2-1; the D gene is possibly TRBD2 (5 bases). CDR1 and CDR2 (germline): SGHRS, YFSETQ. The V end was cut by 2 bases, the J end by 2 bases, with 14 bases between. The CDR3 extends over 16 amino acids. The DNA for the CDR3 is TGCGCCAGCAGCTTAGATTACGGACTTCCCTACAATGAGCAGTTCTTC. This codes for CASSLDYGLPYNEQFF.

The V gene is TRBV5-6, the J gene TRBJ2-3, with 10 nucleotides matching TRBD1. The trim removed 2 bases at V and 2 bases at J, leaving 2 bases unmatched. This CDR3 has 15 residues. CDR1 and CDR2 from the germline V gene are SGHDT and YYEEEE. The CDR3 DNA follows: TGTGCCAGCAGCTTCGGGACAGGGGCCACAGATACGCAGTATTTT. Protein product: CASSFGTGATDTQYF.

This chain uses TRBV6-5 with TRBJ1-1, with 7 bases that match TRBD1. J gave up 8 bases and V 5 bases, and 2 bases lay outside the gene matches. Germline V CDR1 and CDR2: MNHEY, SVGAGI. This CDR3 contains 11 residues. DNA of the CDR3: TGTGCCAGCAGTCGACAGGGAGAAGCTTTCTTT. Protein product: CASSRQGEAFF.

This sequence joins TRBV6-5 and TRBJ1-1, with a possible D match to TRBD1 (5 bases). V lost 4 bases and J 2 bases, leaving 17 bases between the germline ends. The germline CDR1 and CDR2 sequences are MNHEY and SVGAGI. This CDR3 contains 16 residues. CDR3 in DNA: TGTGCCAGCAGTTCACTCCAAGACAGAATTAACACTGAAGCTTTCTTT. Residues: CASSSLQDRINTEAFF.

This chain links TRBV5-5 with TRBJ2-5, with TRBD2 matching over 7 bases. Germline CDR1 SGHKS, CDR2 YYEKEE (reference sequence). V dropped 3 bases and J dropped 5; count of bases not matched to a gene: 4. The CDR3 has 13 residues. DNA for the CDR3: TGTGCCAGCAGCTATGGAGCGGGGGAGACCCAGTACTTC. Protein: CASSYGAGETQYF. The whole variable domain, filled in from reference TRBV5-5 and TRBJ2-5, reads DAGVTQSPTHLIKTRGQQVTLRCSPISGHKSVSWYQQVLGQGPQFIFQYYEKEERGRGNFPDRFSARQFPNYSSELNVNALLLGDSALYLCASSYGAGETQYFGPGTRLLVL.

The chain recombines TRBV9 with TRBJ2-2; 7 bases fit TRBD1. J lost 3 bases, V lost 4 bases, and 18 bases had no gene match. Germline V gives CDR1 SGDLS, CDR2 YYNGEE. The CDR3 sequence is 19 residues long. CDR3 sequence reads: CASSNPRDSSPLDTGELFF. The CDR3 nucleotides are TGTGCCAGCAGCAACCCCCGGGACAGTTCCCCCCTTGACACCGGGGAGCTGTTTTTT. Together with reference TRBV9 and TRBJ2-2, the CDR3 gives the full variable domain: DSGVTQTPKHLITATGQRVTLRCSPRSGDLSVYWYQQSLDQGLQFLIQYYNGEERAKGNILERFSAQQFPDLHSELNLSSLELGDSALYFCASSNPRDSSPLDTGELFFGEGSRLTVL.